This T cell receptor beta chain was sequenced in a study of a mutant IDH1 vaccine in newly diagnosed glioma. Time point here: week 35, safety follow-up. Each dose delivered 300 ug of mutant IDH1 20-mer peptide subcutaneously with imiquimod. The study's findings and limits: Seemingly, pseudoprogression had no relation to changes in the top peripheral T cell clonotypes.

TCRdb's table, derived via immunoSEQ multiplex PCR, lists solely in-frame clones and lacks some. The sample contains tens of thousands of clones, about 74% of which appear only once. Germline lookup yields CDR1 LGHNA and CDR2 YSLEER. The CDR3 loop spans 14 amino acids. The ends lost 1 base at V and 7 bases at J; junction bases unmatched: 6. A word on this clone: Antigen specificity is unknown.

This TCR was recovered from a man aged 45-60 years with glioma. Specimen: PBMCs, collected from a glioma patient whose treatment included an IDH1 peptide vaccine. This rearrangement joins TRBV4-3 to TRBJ2-7, with 8 bases that match TRBD1. In DNA, the CDR3 is TGCGCCAGCAGCCAAGGCAGGGGGCCGAGGGAGCAGTACTTC. Encoded protein: CASSQGRGPREQYF.